This passage covers 22 T cell receptor beta chains from one sample sequenced in a study of blood T cell repertoires in COVID-19. Some clones are missing from TCRdb's copy, which holds only in-frame ones; the method was immunoSEQ multiplex PCR. The sample carries 120,000 to 150,000 clones, roughly 84% recorded once. The sequencing sample was made of peripheral blood. Every receptor here comes from a human donor in a cohort sampled during active COVID-19.

This chain joins TRBV3-1 (or the pseudogene TRBV3-2) and TRBJ1-1; TRBD1 agrees at 12 bases. Trimming removed 6 bases from V and 4 bases from J; junction bases left unmatched: 12. CDR1 is LGHDT, CDR2 YNNKEL, per germline (reference sequence). The CDR3 is made up of 17 amino acids. The CDR3, as DNA: TGTGCCAGCAGACCTAGGGACAGGGGGCGATTTGGCACTGAAGCTTTCTTT. This translates into CASRPRDRGRFGTEAFF.

The rearrangement uses TRBV27 and TRBJ1-1; tentatively, D is TRBD1 (5 bases). V gave up 1 base and J gave up 3 bases, with 15 bases separating them. The CDR3 has 16 amino acids. From germline, CDR1 is MNHEY and CDR2 SMNVEV (reference sequence). This chain's CDR3 is CASSLFGRTRYTEAFF. The CDR3 DNA sequence: TGTGCCAGCAGTTTATTCGGACGGACACGGTACACTGAAGCTTTCTTT.

The V and J genes are TRBV24-1 and TRBJ1-5; D is unclear. CDR1 and CDR2 (germline): KGHDR, SFDVKD. This CDR3 spans 14 amino acids. V was clipped by 2 bases and J by 0 bases, with 4 bases between them. The CDR3 nucleotides are TGTGCCACCAGTGATTCGAGTAGCAATCAGCCCCAGCATTTT. Translated: CATSDSSSNQPQHF.

This chain links TRBV6-6 with TRBJ1-5; 9 bases map to TRBD1. This CDR3 spans 14 amino acids. Germline CDR1 reads MNHNY; CDR2 reads SVGAGI (reference sequence). Trimming took 6 bases from V and 5 from J; bases not matched to a gene: 5. The CDR3 DNA is TGTGCCAGCAGCGGAACAGGGGGCGATCAGCCCCAGCATTTT. Translated: CASSGTGGDQPQHF.

The chain uses TRBV6-1 and TRBJ2-7; D call uncertain. CDR1 and CDR2 (germline): MNHNS, SASEGT. V was cut by 1 base and J by 6 bases, with 10 bases left in between. This CDR3 spans 13 amino acids. The CDR3: CASSEEQFFEQYV. DNA for the CDR3: TGTGCCAGCAGTGAAGAACAGTTTTTCGAGCAGTACGTC.

The chain combines TRBV19 with TRBJ1-5; D is possibly TRBD1 (5 bases). CDR1 is LNHDA, CDR2 SQIVND, per germline (reference sequence). The CDR3 spans 14 residues. V was shortened by 4 bases and J by 5 bases, with 12 bases between the two germline ends. The chain's CDR3 is CASSTGTAYQPQHF. The CDR3 nucleotides read TGTGCCAGTAGTACCGGGACTGCTTATCAGCCCCAGCATTTT.

This sequence joins TRBV5-1 and TRBJ2-5; 8 bases agree with TRBD2. The CDR3 is 16 residues long. Germline values: CDR1 SGHRS, CDR2 YFSETQ. Unmatched junction bases numbered 11, after V lost 2 bases and J lost 5 bases. Here the CDR3 DNA reads TGCGCCAGCAGCTTTAGCACAGCGGGAGTCTCCGAGACCCAGTACTTC. It is translated as CASSFSTAGVSETQYF.

This chain connects TRBV5-1 to TRBJ2-2; 7 nucleotides align to TRBD1. Trimming took 5 bases from V and 5 from J; bases not matched to a gene: 6. The germline gives CDR1 SGHRS, CDR2 YFSETQ. There are 14 residues in the CDR3. The DNA for the CDR3 is TGCGCCAGCAGTTCCGACAGGGTAACCGGGGAGCTGTTTTTT. The encoded protein is CASSSDRVTGELFF.

There are a few counts of this clone. The chain carries TRBV28 and TRBJ2-5, with 9 bases lining up with TRBD1. Germline assignment: CDR1 MDHEN and CDR2 SYDVKM. CDR3 size: 17 residues. With 5 bases clipped from V and 1 base from J, the junction kept 11 bases outside the gene matches. CDR3 in amino acids: CASSTSTGGASQETQYF. CDR3 in DNA: TGTGCCAGCAGTACGTCAACAGGGGGCGCATCCCAAGAGACCCAGTACTTC.

This sequence joins TRBV7-2 and TRBJ2-7; 8 nucleotides agree with TRBD1. This CDR3 has 19 residues. The V gene end was trimmed by 1 base and the J gene end by 0 bases; junction bases not matched to a gene: 14. Per germline, CDR1 SGHTA and CDR2 FQGNSA. CDR3 coding DNA: TGTGCCAGCAGCTTAGTGGGTGGACAGGGCCCCCTCAGCTCCTACGAGCAGTACTTC. It codes for CASSLVGGQGPLSSYEQYF.

The chain employs TRBV5-1 and TRBJ2-1; 8 positions agree with TRBD2. Trimming removed 0 bases from V and 6 bases from J; junction bases left unmatched: 5. Germline CDR1 reads SGHRS; CDR2 reads YFSETQ. The CDR3 runs 15 residues. CDR3 DNA: TGCGCCAGCAGCTTGGAGACTAGCGCTCTCAATGAGCAGTTCTTC. As protein: CASSLETSALNEQFF. Together with reference TRBV5-1 and TRBJ2-1, the CDR3 gives the full variable domain: KAGVTQTPRYLIKTRGQQVTLSCSPISGHRSVSWYQQTPGQGLQFLFEYFSETQRNKGNFPGRFSGRQFSNSRSEMNVSTLELGDSALYLCASSLETSALNEQFFGPGTRLTVL.

The V call is TRBV5-4, the J call TRBJ1-1; D perhaps matches TRBD1 (5 bases). CDR1 is SGHNT and CDR2 is YYREEE in the germline V gene (reference sequence). There are 15 residues in the CDR3. The V end lost 4 bases, the J end lost 2 bases, and 15 bases lay between the germline ends. The CDR3 sequence: CASSIGSRDNTEAFF. The CDR3 nucleotides read TGTGCCAGCAGCATAGGTAGCAGGGATAACACTGAAGCTTTCTTT.

The V gene is TRBV5-4, the J gene TRBJ2-1, with a possible D match to TRBD2 (6 bases). The CDR3 contains 15 residues. Per the germline V gene, CDR1 is SGHNT and CDR2 is YYREEE (reference sequence). Trimming removed 2 bases at V and 1 base at J, with 10 bases between. The CDR3 DNA sequence: TGTGCCAGCAGCTTTGGGGGGAATTCCTACAATGAGCAGTTCTTC. Its translation is CASSFGGNSYNEQFF. Supplemented by reference TRBV5-4 and TRBJ2-1, the full variable domain reads ETGVTQSPTHLIKTRGQQVTLRCSSQSGHNTVSWYQQALGQGPQFIFQYYREEENGRGNFPPRFSGLQFPNYSSELNVNALELDDSALYLCASSFGGNSYNEQFFGPGTRLTVL.

This clone has more than one count but fewer than ten. V and J are TRBV30 and TRBJ1-1; D might be TRBD1 (5 bases). This CDR3 is 11 amino acids long. In germline, CDR1 is GTSNPN, CDR2 SVGIG (reference sequence). Trimming removed 2 bases at V and 7 bases at J, with 8 bases between. As DNA, the CDR3 is TGTGCCTGGAGTAAGCAGGGTGAAGCTTTCTTT. Translation: CAWSKQGEAFF.

This sequence joins TRBV6-1 and TRBJ2-7; 11 bases agree with TRBD2. Germline V CDR1 and CDR2: MNHNS, SASEGT. The CDR3 length is 15 residues. J was trimmed by 3 bases and V by 3 bases; bases with no gene match: 4. Written as DNA, the CDR3 is TGTGCCAGCAGTGATTATAGCGGGGGGGACTACGAGCAGTACTTC. This gives the protein CASSDYSGGDYEQYF.

The rearrangement joins TRBV30 to TRBJ1-6; tentative D call: TRBD1 (5 bases). The CDR3 length is 17 residues. CDR1 is GTSNPN, CDR2 SVGIG, per germline (reference sequence). V was shortened by 3 bases and J by 0 bases, with 15 bases between the two germline ends. The CDR3 here is CAWSRTRTSSYNSPLHF. As DNA, the CDR3 is TGTGCCTGGAGCAGGACACGTACGAGCTCCTATAATTCACCCCTCCACTTT.

The chain joins TRBV11-2 to TRBJ2-2; D is undetermined. The V gene lost 6 bases and the J gene lost 6 bases, with 14 bases spanning the gap. Germline CDR1 and CDR2: SGHAT and FQNNGV. This CDR3 is built from 14 residues. The CDR3 sequence is CASSSISLSGELFF. CDR3 coding DNA: TGTGCCAGCAGTTCTATCTCGTTGTCCGGGGAGCTGTTTTTT.

J is TRBJ1-5 and V is TRBV19; TRBD1 is a possible D gene (5 bases). The CDR3 extends over 14 amino acids. V lost 5 bases and J 9 bases, leaving 17 bases between the germline ends. From germline, CDR1 is LNHDA and CDR2 SQIVND (reference sequence). CDR3 DNA: TGTGCCAGTAGTGTACGGGGGGAAATCGGGCCCCAGCATTTT. Protein: CASSVRGEIGPQHF.

V is TRBV11-2 and J is TRBJ1-6; 12 positions agree with TRBD1. The V and J ends lost 3 bases and 7 bases, in that order; junction bases with no gene match: 4. CDR1 is SGHAT, CDR2 FQNNGV, per germline. The CDR3 is 16 residues long. CDR3 residues: CASSLWDRGLNSPLHF. For the CDR3, the DNA is TGTGCCAGCAGCTTGTGGGACAGGGGGCTGAATTCACCCCTCCACTTT.

The genes are TRBV4-1 and TRBJ2-3, with TRBD2 matching over 7 bases. V was clipped by 3 bases and J by 0 bases; unmatched bases: 6. The CDR3 runs to 16 residues. Germline V gene lookup returns CDR1 MGHRA and CDR2 YSYEKL. CDR3 loop: CASSQRSGTSTDTQYF. The CDR3, as DNA: TGCGCCAGCAGCCAGAGAAGCGGGACTAGCACAGATACGCAGTATTTT.

The J gene is TRBJ1-5, the V gene TRBV19, with D perhaps TRBD1 (6 bases). Trimming took 5 bases from V and 1 from J, leaving 15 bases between them. The CDR3 is 16 residues long. CDR1 and CDR2 from the germline V gene are LNHDA and SQIVND (reference sequence). The CDR3 DNA reads TGTGCCAGTAGTGAAGAGGGACATCCAAGCAATCAGCCCCAGCATTTT. Its protein is CASSEEGHPSNQPQHF.

This chain links TRBV30 with TRBJ2-7; unclear D gene. The CDR3 extends over 13 amino acids. Germline V lookup: CDR1 GTSNPN, CDR2 SVGIG (reference sequence). The germline V and J ends were trimmed by 3 bases and 5 bases, with 14 bases remaining between them. In nucleotides, the CDR3 is TGTGCCTGGAGATCGTACATGACTCACGAGCAGTACTTC. Amino acid sequence: CAWRSYMTHEQYF. Combining the CDR3 with reference TRBV30 and TRBJ2-7 gives the whole variable domain SQTIHQWPATLVQPVGSPLSLECTVEGTSNPNLYWYRQAAGRGLQLLFYSVGIGQISSEVPQNLSASRPQDRQFILSSKKLLLSDSGFYLCAWRSYMTHEQYFGPGTRLTVT.